This TCR beta chain was retrieved from a study of OX40 agonist ivuxolimab in advanced cancers. Whole-study context: Patients with hepatocellular carcinoma, melanoma, renal cell or head and neck cancer made up the dose-escalation patients. The mean age was about 61 years, ranging from 23 to 79, with more than 70% of participants male.

The germline V gene has CDR1 SGHNT and CDR2 YYREEE (reference sequence). There are 15 residues in the CDR3. The junction had 5 bases not matched to a gene; V was cut back by 7 bases and J by 0 bases. TCRdb's copy holds only in-frame clones and misses some; the assay was immunoSEQ multiplex PCR. The table lists about 51,000 clones, about 80% of them singletons. The input for sequencing was CD4+ or CD8+ T cells sorted from blood, taken in a trial of the OX40 agonist ivuxolimab. The chain employs TRBV5-4 and TRBJ2-1, with 9 bases identical to TRBD2. This TCR was recovered from an adult with an advanced solid tumor such as melanoma, head and neck, liver or kidney cancer. CDR3: CASRTSAGSYNEQFF. The CDR3 DNA follows: TGTGCCAGCCGGACTAGCGCCGGCTCCTACAATGAGCAGTTCTTC.